The rows below give T cell receptor beta chains drawn from one sample of a study of T cell repertoires in cytomegalovirus infection. Each CDR3 protein gets one entry after TCRdb re-called the reads with MiXCR. The repertoire includes about 830,000 distinct CDR3 sequences, approximately 32% of them detected once, and roughly an eighth sits in the top ten. These receptors have no known antigen. Sample: cultured CD8+ T cells from PBMCs, taken from culture after CMV antigen stimulation. These receptor sequences come from a human donor in good health (CMV status not recorded). Some clones in this sample may be carry-over from other donors' samples. Both conserved end residues are part of each CDR3. The D gene is left open where the match is weak. Only some rows state a clone size, as once, few, many or a class for expanded clones.

cdr3_nt cdr3_aa v_call d_call j_call clone_size
TGTGCCAGCAGCCAAGGGAAAATCGGGTATGGCTACACCTTC CASSQGKIGYGYTF TRBV2 . TRBJ1-2 .
TGCAGCATTTTGACAGGGGCCTACGAGCAGTACTTC CSILTGAYEQYF TRBV29-1 TRBD1 TRBJ2-7 .
TGTGCCACCCGGTGGGGGGCGGAGACAGATACGCAGTATTTT CATRWGAETDTQYF TRBV6-5 . TRBJ2-3 few
TGTGCCAGCAGTTACCCGAGCGGGGGGGCCTACAATGAGCAGTTCTTC CASSYPSGGAYNEQFF TRBV6-5 TRBD2 TRBJ2-1 few
TGTGCCAGCAGCCAAGATGGTCGGCGGGGACTCCTGAACACCGGGGAGCTGTTTTTT CASSQDGRRGLLNTGELFF TRBV4-2 . TRBJ2-2 .
TGTGCCAGCAGAAGGGGACAGGGGACCACTGAAGCTTTCTTT CASRRGQGTTEAFF TRBV6-6 TRBD1 TRBJ1-1 .
TGTGCCAGCAAAGTCACGGGGGGTGCCTACAATGAGCAGTTCTTC CASKVTGGAYNEQFF TRBV6-2/TRBV6-3 TRBD2 TRBJ2-1 few
TGTGCCATCAGTGAGAGAGATACGCAGTATTTT CAISERDTQYF TRBV10-3 . TRBJ2-3 .
TGTGCCAGCACCACGGGACAGATCTACGAGCAGTACTTC CASTTGQIYEQYF TRBV12-3/TRBV12-4 TRBD1 TRBJ2-7 .
TGTGCCAGCAGAGCTAGCGGGGCCCAAGAGACCCAGTACTTC CASRASGAQETQYF TRBV27 TRBD2 TRBJ2-5 .
TGTGCCAGCAGAGGACAGGGGAAGGGGCCCCAAGAGACCCAGTACTTC CASRGQGKGPQETQYF TRBV12-3/TRBV12-4 TRBD1 TRBJ2-5 many
TGCAGTGCTAGAGATCGCGGAGCTAACACTGAAGCTTTCTTT CSARDRGANTEAFF TRBV20-1 . TRBJ1-1 .
TGTGCCAGCAGCCCGGACATCAAGGAGTTCTTC CASSPDIKEFF TRBV5-3 . TRBJ2-1 .
TGCAGCGTTGAATACAGGAAGATTCAAGAGACCCAGTACTTC CSVEYRKIQETQYF TRBV29-1 . TRBJ2-5 once
TGTGCCTTGACAGGGATTGCCGGGGAGCTGTTTTTT CALTGIAGELFF TRBV7-2 TRBD1 TRBJ2-2 many
TGTGCCAGCAGTTACATCTTAGGACAGGGAGAAGAGACCCAGTACTTC CASSYILGQGEETQYF TRBV6-6 TRBD1 TRBJ2-5 few
TGTGCCAGCAGCAGGACTAGCGGGGGCCGCACAGATACGCAGTATTTT CASSRTSGGRTDTQYF TRBV12-3/TRBV12-4 TRBD2 TRBJ2-3 many
TGTGCCAGTAGTCCCGCAGGGGGTCTCCAAGAGACCCAGTACTTC CASSPAGGLQETQYF TRBV19 TRBD1 TRBJ2-5 many
TGTGCCAGCAGCCCCGGGACAGGGACGGAAACCGGGGAGCTGTTTTTT CASSPGTGTETGELFF TRBV7-2 TRBD1 TRBJ2-2 many
TGTGCCAGCAGCGTATACGGGGAACCCTACACTGAAGCTTTCTTT CASSVYGEPYTEAFF TRBV9 . TRBJ1-1 .
TGTGCCAGCAGCTTGTGGTCGGGGGCAGAGACCCAGTACTTC CASSLWSGAETQYF TRBV5-5 . TRBJ2-5 .
TGTGCCAGCAGCTTAGGGGCAGGGGGGGATGGCTACACCTTC CASSLGAGGDGYTF TRBV7-8 TRBD1 TRBJ1-2 many
TGTGCCAGCAGCTTAGGGGGAGCGGGTCTAACTGAAGCTTTCTTT CASSLGGAGLTEAFF TRBV11-2 . TRBJ1-1 few
TGTGCCAGCAGCGCCCCGGACAGGGGGGAGGACGAGCAGTACTTC CASSAPDRGEDEQYF TRBV9 TRBD1 TRBJ2-7 once
TGTGCCAGCAGGGGGACAGGGGTAGGAGGCGAGACCCAGTACTTC CASRGTGVGGETQYF TRBV11-2 TRBD1 TRBJ2-5 many
TGTGCCAGCAGCTTATCAGTCGGGGCCCAAGAGACCCAGTACTTC CASSLSVGAQETQYF TRBV7-2 . TRBJ2-5 many
TGTGCCAGCAGCACCCGAGACAGTAATGAGCAGTTCTTC CASSTRDSNEQFF TRBV11-2 . TRBJ2-1 .
TGTGCCAGCAGCTTTCCCGGCGGGGCAGATACGCAGTATTTT CASSFPGGADTQYF TRBV7-9 . TRBJ2-3 few
TGTGCCATCGGGGCAGGGGTGATTAATTCACCCCTCCACTTT CAIGAGVINSPLHF TRBV10-3 . TRBJ1-6 .